A selection of T cell receptor beta chains follows, all from one sample in a study of T cell responses to AZD1222 COVID-19 vaccine. Clones were read by immunoSEQ multiplex PCR, and TCRdb kept only the in-frame ones, dropping some. This table holds some 130,000 clones, 75% to 90% found once. The source was peripheral blood, collected on day 0 of AZD1222 vaccination. The receptor set was obtained from an adult in good health. CDR3s include the opening cysteine and the closing phenylalanine or tryptophan. The D gene is left open where the match is weak.

d_call cdr3_length v_call cdr3_aa
- 15 TRBV30 CAWRYQGSANYGYTF
- 14 TRBV4-1 CASSQGTLNYGYTF
- 14 TRBV15 CATSRDPRADTQYF
TRBD1 18 TRBV9 CASSPRPGTGIRTDTQYF
- 15 TRBV6-5 CASSPDVDKNTEAFF
- 15 TRBV28 CASSLGTDTYNEQFF
- 16 TRBV18 CASSPPTVSTNEKLFF
- 13 TRBV6-5 CASRGGGTYGYTF
- 15 TRBV14 CASSQAGLGNQPQHF
- 11 TRBV25-1 CATATAYEQYF
- 12 TRBV29-1 CSDRTVLGGYTF
- 14 TRBV2 CASGGIPITDTQYF
- 14 TRBV5-5 CASSLGQTNSPLHF
- 14 TRBV29-1 CSVESGVGTDTQYF
- 17 TRBV11-2 CASSFAITATSGNTIYF
- 17 TRBV7-6 CASSLDPPDWSNQPQHF
TRBD1 14 TRBV19 CASSIQGASQPQHF
TRBD2 14 TRBV11-1 CASRRGGLGDTQYF
- 11 TRBV24-1 CATSDYGGYTF
- 14 TRBV10-2 CARSRREVGQPQHF
- 14 TRBV5-4 CASSSYRGGDTIYF
- 16 TRBV21-1 CASSKEGNSNTGELFF
- 15 TRBV5-1 CASSLRSATNEKLFF
- 18 TRBV11-2 CASSFILFPSYRNTEAFF
- 13 TRBV18 CATVSSSYNEQFF
TRBD1 13 TRBV12-3/TRBV12-4 CASSPGQGYGYTF
- 15 TRBV28 CASSFGPGVGEKLFF
TRBD1 14 TRBV6-4 CASSYRGDNSPLHF
- 15 TRBV28 CASRPLDSLNSPLHF
- 17 TRBV5-1 CASSSRPSGIRATEAFF
- 15 TRBV5-1 CASSLGGTLEGGYTF
- 14 TRBV5-8 CASSLLALRDGYTF
- 13 TRBV30 CAWSVRGGTEAFF
- 13 TRBV28 CASSLQQPRGYTF
- 15 TRBV9 CASTPGLTGNQPQHF
- 16 TRBV28 CASSFPPAHMNTEAFF
- 16 TRBV5-1 CASSVGGRQGNQPQHF
- 11 TRBV5-1 CASSTENIQYF
- 13 TRBV7-2 CASSLVGDQPQHF